Here is one T cell receptor beta chain with its context. Its antigen is undetermined. Here immunoSEQ multiplex PCR was the method, and the copy in TCRdb shows in-frame clones only, minus some. The sample holds under 100,000 clones, around 87% seen once. These data come from a study of PD-L1 blockade in urothelial cancer. Study-wide background: Patients with male sex and bladder-origin urothelial cancer accounted for most of the 29 enrolled. The study recovered a median of 141,255 T cells per blood sample.

Trimming took off 1 base at V and 8 bases at J, with 11 bases between the two ends. In germline, CDR1 is MNHEY, CDR2 SVGAGI. The CDR3 consists of 13 residues. Study-wide points: Tumor-associated clones in the blood of durable-benefit patients grew more at 3 weeks.

Time point defined: pretreatment peripheral blood. The sequences come from PBMCs, collected around atezolizumab (anti-PD-L1) treatment. The chain uses TRBV6-5 and TRBJ1-2; the D is unclear. The TCR originated in a man in his sixties with urothelial cancer. The CDR3 is CASSYFPYGGYTF. The DNA for the CDR3 is TGTGCCAGCAGTTACTTCCCTTATGGCGGCTACACCTTC.